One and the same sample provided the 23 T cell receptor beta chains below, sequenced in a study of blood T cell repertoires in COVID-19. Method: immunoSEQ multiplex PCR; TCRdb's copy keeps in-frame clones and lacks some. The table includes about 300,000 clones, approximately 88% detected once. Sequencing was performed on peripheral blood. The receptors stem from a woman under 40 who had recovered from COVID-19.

The chain's CDR3 is CASSRDRGAPEAFF. CDR3 DNA sequence: TGTGCCAGCAGCCGGGACAGGGGGGCCCCTGAAGCTTTCTTT. The chain uses TRBV6-5 and TRBJ1-1; 11 nucleotides line up with TRBD1. Germline V lookup: CDR1 MNHEY, CDR2 SVGAGI. The CDR3 runs 14 residues. The trim removed 6 bases at V and 6 bases at J, leaving 6 bases unmatched.

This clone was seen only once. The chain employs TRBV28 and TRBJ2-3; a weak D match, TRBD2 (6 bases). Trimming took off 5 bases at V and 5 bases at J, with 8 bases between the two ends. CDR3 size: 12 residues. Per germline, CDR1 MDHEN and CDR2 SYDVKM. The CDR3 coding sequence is TGTGCCAGCAGTCGGGGACTAGATACGCAGTATTTT. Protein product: CASSRGLDTQYF.

The DNA for the CDR3 is TGTGCCAGCTCACACTGGAAGGACAGGGGGGGCGAGCAGTACTTC. It yields the protein CASSHWKDRGGEQYF. This sequence joins TRBV18 and TRBJ2-7; TRBD1 matches 10 bases. Germline loops: CDR1 KGHSH, CDR2 LQKENI. The CDR3 is made up of 15 amino acids. With V trimmed by 4 bases and J by 6 bases, 9 bases remained unmatched.

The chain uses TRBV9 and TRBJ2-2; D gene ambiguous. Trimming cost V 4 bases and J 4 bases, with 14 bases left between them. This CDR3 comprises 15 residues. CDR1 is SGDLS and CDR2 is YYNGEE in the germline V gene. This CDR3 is CASSRMVRFTGELFF. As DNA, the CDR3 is TGTGCCAGCAGCAGAATGGTTCGGTTCACCGGGGAGCTGTTTTTT.

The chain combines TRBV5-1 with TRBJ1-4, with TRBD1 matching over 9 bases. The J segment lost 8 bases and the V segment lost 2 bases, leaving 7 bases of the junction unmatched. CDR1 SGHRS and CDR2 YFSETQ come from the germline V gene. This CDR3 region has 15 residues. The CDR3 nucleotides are TGCGCCAGCAGCTTACAGGGGGCAAGGAGGGAAAAACTGTTTTTT. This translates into CASSLQGARREKLFF.

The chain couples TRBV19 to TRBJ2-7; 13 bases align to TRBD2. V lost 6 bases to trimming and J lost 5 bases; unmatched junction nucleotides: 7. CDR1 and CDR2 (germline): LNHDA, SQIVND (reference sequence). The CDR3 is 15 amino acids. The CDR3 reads CASRTTSGGNNEQYF. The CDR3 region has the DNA TGTGCCAGTAGGACGACTAGCGGGGGGAACAACGAGCAGTACTTC.

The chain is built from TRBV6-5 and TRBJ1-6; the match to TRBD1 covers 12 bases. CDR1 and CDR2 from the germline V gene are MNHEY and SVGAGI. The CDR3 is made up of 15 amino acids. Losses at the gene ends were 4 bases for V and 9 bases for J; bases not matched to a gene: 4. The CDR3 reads CASSLGTGGASPLHF. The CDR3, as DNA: TGTGCCAGCAGTTTGGGGACAGGGGGCGCTTCACCCCTCCACTTT.

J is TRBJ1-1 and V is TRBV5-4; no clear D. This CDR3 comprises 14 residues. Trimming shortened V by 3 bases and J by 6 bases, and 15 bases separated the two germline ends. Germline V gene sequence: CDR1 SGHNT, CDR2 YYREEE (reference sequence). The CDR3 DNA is TGTGCCAGCAGCTCCTCAGCCGGGGTTGCTGAAGCTTTCTTT. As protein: CASSSSAGVAEAFF.

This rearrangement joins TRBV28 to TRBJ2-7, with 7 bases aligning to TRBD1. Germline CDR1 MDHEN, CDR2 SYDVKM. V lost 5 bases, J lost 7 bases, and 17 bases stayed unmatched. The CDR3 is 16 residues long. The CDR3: CASSPTQGFDLVEQYF. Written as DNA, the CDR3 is TGTGCCAGCAGTCCCACACAGGGGTTTGATTTAGTGGAGCAGTACTTC.

The CDR3 nucleotides are TGTGCCAGCAGTTCGCTAGCGGGGGATGGGACAGATACGCAGTATTTT. Residues: CASSSLAGDGTDTQYF. The rearrangement joins TRBV27 to TRBJ2-3, with 10 bases lining up with TRBD2. Germline-derived CDR1 and CDR2 are MNHEY and SMNVEV (reference sequence). This CDR3 has 16 residues. The V gene end was trimmed by 4 bases and the J gene end by 3 bases; junction bases not matched to a gene: 7.

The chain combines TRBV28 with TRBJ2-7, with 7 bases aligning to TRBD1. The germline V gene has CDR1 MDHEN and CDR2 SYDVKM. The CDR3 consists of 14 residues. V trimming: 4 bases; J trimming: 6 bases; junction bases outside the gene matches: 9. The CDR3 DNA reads TGTGCCAGCAGTTATACTACGACAGGGTTCGAGCAGTACTTC. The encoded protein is CASSYTTTGFEQYF.

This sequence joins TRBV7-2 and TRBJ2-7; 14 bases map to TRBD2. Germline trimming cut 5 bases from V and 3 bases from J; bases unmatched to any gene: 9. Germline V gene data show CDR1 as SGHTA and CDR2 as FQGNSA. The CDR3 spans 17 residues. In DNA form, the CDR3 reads TGTGCCAGCAGCCCAACCGGGACTAGCGGGGGAAGCTACGAGCAGTACTTC. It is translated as CASSPTGTSGGSYEQYF.

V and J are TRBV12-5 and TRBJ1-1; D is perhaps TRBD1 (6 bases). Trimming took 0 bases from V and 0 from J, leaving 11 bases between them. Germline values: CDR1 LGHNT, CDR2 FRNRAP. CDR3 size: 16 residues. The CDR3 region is CASGLVGDRMNTEAFF. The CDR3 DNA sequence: TGTGCTAGTGGTTTGGTAGGAGACAGGATGAACACTGAAGCTTTCTTT.

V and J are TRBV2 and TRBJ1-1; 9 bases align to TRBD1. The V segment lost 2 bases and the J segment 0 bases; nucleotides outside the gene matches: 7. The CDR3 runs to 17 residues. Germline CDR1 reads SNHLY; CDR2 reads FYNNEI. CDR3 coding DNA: TGTGCCAGCAGTGAACACGGGGACAGGGAGATGAACACTGAAGCTTTCTTT. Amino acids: CASSEHGDREMNTEAFF.

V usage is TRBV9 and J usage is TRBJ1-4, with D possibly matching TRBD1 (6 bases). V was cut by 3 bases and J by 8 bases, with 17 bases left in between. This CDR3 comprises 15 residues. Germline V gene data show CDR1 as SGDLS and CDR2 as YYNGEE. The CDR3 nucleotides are TGTGCCAGCAGCGGGACCGACAGGTTTGGGGAAAAACTGTTTTTT. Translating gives CASSGTDRFGEKLFF.

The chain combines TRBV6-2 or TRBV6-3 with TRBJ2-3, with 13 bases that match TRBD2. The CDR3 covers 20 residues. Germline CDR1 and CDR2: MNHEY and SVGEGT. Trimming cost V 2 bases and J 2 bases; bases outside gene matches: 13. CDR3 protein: CASSYPGLAGAIDSTDTQYF. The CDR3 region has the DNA TGTGCCAGCAGTTACCCTGGACTAGCGGGGGCTATCGATTCCACAGATACGCAGTATTTT.

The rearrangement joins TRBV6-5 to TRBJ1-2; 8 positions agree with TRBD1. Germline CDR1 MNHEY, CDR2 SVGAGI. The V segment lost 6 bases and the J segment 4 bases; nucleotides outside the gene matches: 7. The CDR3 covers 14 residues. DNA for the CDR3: TGTGCCAGCAGCACAGGGGGTATACCCTATGGCTACACCTTC. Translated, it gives CASSTGGIPYGYTF.

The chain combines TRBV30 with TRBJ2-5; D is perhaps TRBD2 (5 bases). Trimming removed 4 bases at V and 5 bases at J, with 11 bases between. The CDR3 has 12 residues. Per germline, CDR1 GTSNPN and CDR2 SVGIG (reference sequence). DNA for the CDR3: TGTGCCTGGACGGCTGGGAGCGAGACCCAGTACTTC. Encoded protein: CAWTAGSETQYF.

CDR3 in DNA: TGTGCCAGCAGCCGACCGGGACACCGTAATGAAAAACTGTTTTTT. It specifies CASSRPGHRNEKLFF. V gene TRBV3-1 (or the pseudogene TRBV3-2) combines with J gene TRBJ1-4; D might be TRBD1 (6 bases). This CDR3 region has 15 residues. The ends were cut back, 4 bases at V and 4 bases at J, with 13 bases in the middle. Germline CDR1 and CDR2: LGHDT and YNNKEL (reference sequence).

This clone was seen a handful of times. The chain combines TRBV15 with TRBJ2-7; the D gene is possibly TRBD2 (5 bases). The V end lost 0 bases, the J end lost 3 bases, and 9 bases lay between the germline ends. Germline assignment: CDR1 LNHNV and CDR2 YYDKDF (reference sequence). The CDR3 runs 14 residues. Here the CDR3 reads CATSRDPGSYEQYF. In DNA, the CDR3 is TGTGCCACCAGCAGAGATCCGGGGAGCTACGAGCAGTACTTC.

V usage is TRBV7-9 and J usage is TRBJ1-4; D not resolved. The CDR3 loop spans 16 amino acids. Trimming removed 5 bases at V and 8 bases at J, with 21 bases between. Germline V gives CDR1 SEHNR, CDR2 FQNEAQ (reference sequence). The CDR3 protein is CASSPELESGVEKLFF. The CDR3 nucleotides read TGTGCCAGCAGCCCGGAATTGGAGTCGGGAGTGGAAAAACTGTTTTTT.

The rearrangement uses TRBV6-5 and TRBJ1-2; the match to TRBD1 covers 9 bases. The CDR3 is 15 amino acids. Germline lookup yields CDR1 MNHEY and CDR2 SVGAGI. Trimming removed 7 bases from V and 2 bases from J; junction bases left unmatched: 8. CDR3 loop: CASKGPQGANYGYTF. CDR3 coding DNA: TGTGCCAGCAAAGGTCCACAGGGGGCGAACTATGGCTACACCTTC.

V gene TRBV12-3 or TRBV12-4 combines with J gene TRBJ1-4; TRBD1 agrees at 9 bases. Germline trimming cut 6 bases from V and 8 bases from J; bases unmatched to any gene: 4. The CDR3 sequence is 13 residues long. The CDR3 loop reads CASRRQGGEKLFF. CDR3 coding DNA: TGTGCCAGCAGGCGACAGGGGGGCGAAAAACTGTTTTTT.